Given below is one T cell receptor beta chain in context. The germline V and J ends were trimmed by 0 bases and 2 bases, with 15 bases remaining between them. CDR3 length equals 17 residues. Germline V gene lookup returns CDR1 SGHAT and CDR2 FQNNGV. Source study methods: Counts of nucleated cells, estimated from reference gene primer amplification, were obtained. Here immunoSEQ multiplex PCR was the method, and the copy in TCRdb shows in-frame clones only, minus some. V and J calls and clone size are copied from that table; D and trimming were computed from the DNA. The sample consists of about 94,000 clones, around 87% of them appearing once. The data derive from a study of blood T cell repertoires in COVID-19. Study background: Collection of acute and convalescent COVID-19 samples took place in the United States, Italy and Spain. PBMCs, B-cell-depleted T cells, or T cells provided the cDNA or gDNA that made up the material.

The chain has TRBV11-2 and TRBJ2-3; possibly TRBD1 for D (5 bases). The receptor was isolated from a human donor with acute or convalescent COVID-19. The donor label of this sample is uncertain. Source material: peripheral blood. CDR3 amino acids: CASSLEARQKFTDTQYF. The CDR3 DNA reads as TGTGCCAGCAGCTTAGAGGCGCGACAGAAATTCACAGATACGCAGTATTTT.